Listed below are T cell receptor beta chains from one sample, sequenced in a study of cytomegalovirus exposure and HLA in healthy donors. TCRdb's copy holds only in-frame clones and misses some; the assay was immunoSEQ multiplex PCR. The sample lists some 180,000 clones; roughly 9.5% were seen once. The sample comprised PBMCs. Source of these receptors: a woman in her twenties or thirties in good health and CMV-seropositive. Both conserved end residues are part of each CDR3. A D gene is named only where the DNA matches it firmly. A row's size may be missing; if present it is once, few, many or a size class.

J gene	V gene	D gene	clone size	CDR3 protein	CDR3 DNA
TRBJ1-4	TRBV6-1	TRBD1	few	CASSQTGNGEKLFF	TGTGCCAGCAGCCAGACAGGGAATGGCGAAAAACTGTTTTTT
TRBJ2-5	TRBV18	TRBD2	.	CASSPAAGGAETQYF	TGTGCCAGCTCACCAGCAGCGGGAGGGGCAGAGACCCAGTACTTC
TRBJ2-7	TRBV6-5	TRBD2	.	CASSYSAGTSGWEQYF	TGTGCCAGCAGTTACTCCGCCGGGACTAGCGGTTGGGAGCAGTACTTC
TRBJ1-3	TRBV18	.	.	CASSPGQISGNTIYF	TGTGCCAGCTCACCAGGACAGATCTCTGGAAACACCATATATTTT
TRBJ2-7	TRBV2	TRBD1	few	CASIEGTDEQYF	TGTGCCAGCATCGAGGGGACAGACGAGCAGTACTTC
TRBJ1-1	TRBV5-1	.	few	CASSLGQFQNTEAFF	TGCGCCAGCAGCTTGGGACAGTTCCAGAACACTGAAGCTTTCTTT
TRBJ1-1	TRBV5-1	TRBD1	few	CASSWGDRSELEAFF	TGCGCCAGCAGCTGGGGGGACAGGTCAGAACTGGAAGCTTTCTTT
TRBJ1-1	TRBV7-9	TRBD1	.	CASSPVDRVTEAFF	TGTGCCAGCAGCCCAGTGGACAGGGTCACTGAAGCTTTCTTT
TRBJ1-2	TRBV4-1	TRBD1	.	CASSQLTGQGYGYTF	TGCGCCAGCAGCCAATTGACAGGACAGGGCTATGGCTACACCTTC
TRBJ2-7	TRBV7-3	TRBD1	.	CASSLDRGSSYEQYF	TGTGCCAGCAGCCTTGACAGGGGATCATCCTACGAGCAGTACTTC
TRBJ2-5	TRBV10-2	TRBD2	.	CASSTGLAGTETQYF	TGCGCCAGCAGTACTGGACTAGCGGGGACAGAGACCCAGTACTTC
TRBJ2-7	TRBV7-6	TRBD2	few	CASSPGLAGYYEQYF	TGTGCCAGCAGTCCCGGACTAGCGGGATACTACGAGCAGTACTTC
TRBJ2-6	TRBV13	.	few	CASSLDPWGVPVSGANVLTF	TGTGCCAGCAGCTTAGACCCGTGGGGAGTTCCGGTCTCTGGGGCCAACGTCCTGACTTTC
TRBJ1-5	TRBV27	TRBD1	.	CASRPGTGNDQPQHF	TGTGCCAGCAGGCCCGGGACAGGGAACGATCAGCCCCAGCATTTT
TRBJ2-2	TRBV11-2	TRBD1	.	CASSRDRMNTGELFF	TGTGCCAGCAGCCGGGACAGGATGAACACCGGGGAGCTGTTTTTT
TRBJ2-7	TRBV6-5	.	.	CASSYRFQGSNYEQYF	TGTGCCAGCAGTTACAGGTTCCAGGGGAGCAACTACGAGCAGTACTTC
TRBJ2-7	TRBV19	TRBD1	.	CASSTGTGAVYEQYF	TGTGCCAGTAGTACTGGGACAGGGGCCGTCTACGAGCAGTACTTC
TRBJ1-2	TRBV7-2	.	few	CASSFPGGNYGYTF	TGTGCCAGCAGCTTCCCTGGGGGGAACTATGGCTACACCTTC
TRBJ1-1	TRBV6-5	.	.	CASSYDGVTNTEAFF	TGTGCCAGCAGTTACGACGGAGTAACGAACACTGAAGCTTTCTTT
TRBJ1-1	TRBV6-1	.	.	CASRRGGEGTEAFF	TGTGCCAGCAGGAGGGGAGGGGAAGGTACTGAAGCTTTCTTT
TRBJ2-1	TRBV2	TRBD2	.	CASSDVGLAGGLSSYNEQFF	TGTGCCAGCAGTGACGTGGGACTAGCGGGAGGTTTAAGCTCCTACAATGAGCAGTTCTTC
TRBJ2-3	TRBV5-6	TRBD1	.	CASRDKQGQRTDTQYF	TGTGCCAGCAGGGATAAACAGGGGCAACGCACAGATACGCAGTATTTT
TRBJ2-4	TRBV29-1	TRBD2	few	CSVEPSGSNEKNIQYF	TGCAGCGTTGAACCCAGCGGGAGCAACGAGAAAAACATTCAGTACTTC
TRBJ1-2	TRBV7-7	TRBD1	.	CASSTGDRYYGYTF	TGTGCCAGCAGCACAGGGGACCGTTACTATGGCTACACCTTC
TRBJ2-3	TRBV5-6	.	.	CASSREYTQYF	TGTGCCAGCAGCCGAGAATATACGCAGTATTTT
TRBJ2-7	TRBV27	TRBD1	.	CASSLSSLGTESYEQYF	TGTGCCAGCAGTTTATCGAGTCTGGGGACAGAGTCCTACGAGCAGTACTTC
TRBJ1-2	TRBV2	.	few	CANARPDINYGYTF	TGTGCCAACGCTCGCCCCGACATTAACTATGGCTACACCTTC
TRBJ1-1	TRBV6-5	TRBD1	.	CATWDRGLEAEAFF	TGTGCCACCTGGGACAGGGGGCTCGAGGCTGAAGCTTTCTTT
TRBJ1-5	TRBV19	TRBD1	few	CASSEWDRGYQPQHF	TGTGCCAGTAGTGAATGGGACAGGGGCTATCAGCCCCAGCATTTT
TRBJ1-4	TRBV4-1	TRBD1	.	CASSEPGQRSEKLFF	TGCGCCAGCAGCGAACCGGGACAGCGAAGTGAAAAACTGTTTTTT
TRBJ2-7	TRBV10-1	.	few	CASSPGGGLIYEQYF	TGCGCCAGCAGCCCTGGCGGCGGATTGATCTACGAGCAGTACTTC
TRBJ1-5	TRBV2	TRBD1	.	CASGTDSNQPQHF	TGTGCCAGCGGGACAGATAGCAATCAGCCCCAGCATTTT
TRBJ2-2	TRBV2	.	.	CASSYSSNTGELFF	TGTGCCAGCAGCTATTCCTCGAACACCGGGGAGCTGTTTTTT
TRBJ2-2	TRBV5-5	.	.	CASSVMNTGELFF	TGTGCCAGCAGCGTTATGAACACCGGGGAGCTGTTTTTT
TRBJ2-7	TRBV5-6	.	few	CASSRYGAVHEQYF	TGTGCCAGCAGCCGTTATGGTGCGGTTCACGAGCAGTACTTC
TRBJ2-3	TRBV7-6	TRBD2	.	CASSSSGSPSTDTQYF	TGTGCCAGCAGCTCTAGCGGTAGCCCTAGCACAGATACGCAGTATTTT
TRBJ2-2	TRBV7-2	.	few	CASSYQGRATTGELFF	TGTGCCAGCAGCTACCAGGGCAGGGCTACCACCGGGGAGCTGTTTTTT
TRBJ2-3	TRBV6-6	TRBD2	few	CASSSKPGTRRDTQYF	TGTGCCAGCAGTTCCAAGCCCGGGACTAGAAGAGATACGCAGTATTTT
TRBJ1-2	TRBV28	TRBD1	.	CASRTTGGNYGYTF	TGTGCCAGCAGGACGACAGGGGGTAACTATGGCTACACCTTC
TRBJ2-3	TRBV5-1	.	few	CASSLVAGTDTQYF	TGCGCCAGCAGCTTGGTGGCGGGGACAGATACGCAGTATTTT
TRBJ2-7	TRBV4-2	TRBD2	.	CASSLLAGERYEQYF	TGTGCCAGCAGCCTTCTAGCGGGAGAAAGGTACGAGCAGTACTTC
TRBJ2-6	TRBV5-6	TRBD1	.	CASSLEGQDHSGANVLTF	TGTGCCAGCAGCTTGGAGGGACAGGATCACTCTGGGGCCAACGTCCTGACTTTC
TRBJ2-7	TRBV21-1	.	.	CASSKTESLSYEQYF	TGTGCCAGCAGCAAGACGGAGTCGCTTTCCTACGAGCAGTACTTC
TRBJ2-4	TRBV5-1	TRBD2	.	CASSQTSGSNIQYF	TGCGCCAGCAGCCAAACTAGCGGATCAAACATTCAGTACTTC
TRBJ2-2	TRBV9	.	.	CASSGRSGLSGELFF	TGTGCCAGCAGCGGTCGGTCAGGGCTATCCGGGGAGCTGTTTTTT
TRBJ2-1	TRBV21-1	.	few	CASWVENEQFF	TGTGCCTCATGGGTGGAGAATGAGCAGTTCTTC
TRBJ2-3	TRBV14	TRBD2	few	CASSQLAASTDTQYF	TGTGCCAGCAGCCAACTAGCGGCTAGCACAGATACGCAGTATTTT
TRBJ2-7	TRBV2	.	few	CASREGHTYEQYF	TGTGCCAGCAGGGAGGGGCATACCTACGAGCAGTACTTC